The 7 T cell receptor beta chains below were found in one sample sequenced in a study of metastatic and nonmetastatic thyroid tumors. With MiXCR, TCRdb called clones anew from the PCR reads. The profile covers tens of thousands of clones, with about 17% appearing a single time and approximately 4.8% taken by the ten largest. All patients reached thyroid surgery having received no treatment beforehand. The sample taken for sequencing was blood. These receptors all come from a female donor with papillary thyroid cancer or a benign thyroid nodule (not recorded which). Some clones in this sample may be carry-over from other donors' samples.

This clone was seen repeatedly, ten times or more. The same CDR3 is also encoded by other DNA sequences in this sample. V usage is TRBV12-3 or TRBV12-4 and J usage is TRBJ2-5, with no clear D. The ends were cut back, 1 base at V and 4 bases at J, with 7 bases in the middle. The CDR3 consists of 13 residues. The CDR3 loop is CASSLGSTETQYF. CDR3 DNA: TGTGCCAGCAGTTTAGGATCCACAGAGACCCAGTACTTC.

This clone has ten or more counts. The chain carries TRBV12-3 or TRBV12-4 and TRBJ2-4; 14 positions agree with TRBD2. This CDR3 region has 16 residues. The V segment lost 5 bases and the J segment 6 bases; nucleotides outside the gene matches: 6. The CDR3 bases are TGTGCCAGCAGTCCTCCGGGACTAGCGGGGGCAAACATTCAGTACTTC. Residues: CASSPPGLAGANIQYF.

V and J are TRBV6-2 or TRBV6-3 and TRBJ1-2; the D gene is possibly TRBD1 (6 bases). CDR1 and CDR2 (germline): MNHEY, SVGEGT. The V and J ends lost 0 bases and 4 bases respectively, with 12 bases between them. This CDR3 comprises 15 residues. In nucleotides, the CDR3 is TGTGCCAGCAGTTACTCGGGGGGCGGGGCCTATGGCTACACCTTC. Protein product: CASSYSGGGAYGYTF.

On this clone itself: Relative to the germline gene, one junction end is altered; a read error may explain this. The chain carries TRBV3-1 and TRBJ2-1, with D possibly matching TRBD2 (5 bases). Looked up from germline, CDR1 is LGHDT and CDR2 is YNNKEL (reference sequence). The CDR3 is 12 residues long. The CDR3: CASSRAAGERFF. The CDR3 region has the DNA TGTGCCAGCAGCCGAGCGGCTGGGGAGCGGTTCTTC.

This clone occurred many times. V is TRBV10-2 and J is TRBJ1-2; D unresolved. The CDR3 length is 13 residues. V shed 4 bases and J shed 3 bases, with 9 bases lying between them. Germline CDR1 reads WSHSY; CDR2 reads SAAADI. The CDR3 coding sequence is TGCGCCAGCAGTGGACTCCGCGACTATGGCTACACCTTC. As protein: CASSGLRDYGYTF.

Ten or more counts support this clone. This rearrangement joins TRBV18 to TRBJ1-2; 7 bases are a match to TRBD1. The CDR3 totals 14 residues. V lost 8 bases, J lost 3 bases, and 9 bases stayed unmatched. CDR1 is KGHSH and CDR2 is LQKENI in the germline V gene. The CDR3 reads CASGGTDNYYGYTF. The CDR3 coding sequence is TGTGCCAGCGGGGGGACAGACAACTACTATGGCTACACCTTC.

The rearrangement uses TRBV5-1 and TRBJ2-2; unclear D gene. Per the germline V gene, CDR1 is SGHRS and CDR2 is YFSETQ. The CDR3 spans 15 residues. V lost 0 bases and J lost 3, with 9 bases in between. CDR3 nucleotides: TGCGCCAGCAGCTTGGACCAGCCCGACACCGGGGAGCTGTTTTTT. It translates to CASSLDQPDTGELFF.